These 10 T cell receptor beta chains were sequenced from one sample in a study of blood T cell repertoires in COVID-19. TCRdb's copy holds only in-frame clones and misses some; the assay was immunoSEQ multiplex PCR. The sample consists of roughly 25,000 clones, approximately 87% of them appearing once. Sequencing used peripheral blood. The receptors derive from a human donor in a cohort sampled during active COVID-19.

J is TRBJ2-2 and V is TRBV27, with TRBD2 identical over 7 bases. Germline loops: CDR1 MNHEY, CDR2 SMNVEV (reference sequence). Trimming at V came to 2 bases and at J to 1 base, leaving 4 bases not matched to a gene. The CDR3 is made up of 16 amino acids. CDR3 loop: CASSLHSGQNTGELFF. Here the CDR3 DNA reads TGTGCCAGCAGTTTACATAGCGGGCAGAACACCGGGGAGCTGTTTTTT.

The rearrangement links TRBV9 to TRBJ1-3; weak D call: TRBD1 (6 bases). From germline, CDR1 is SGDLS and CDR2 YYNGEE. Trimming took off 4 bases at V and 2 bases at J, with 16 bases between the two ends. The CDR3 sequence is 16 residues long. The chain's CDR3 is CASSLREGGPGNTIYF. As DNA, the CDR3 is TGTGCCAGCAGCCTAAGAGAGGGGGGGCCTGGAAACACCATATATTTT. Looking up the rest from reference TRBV9 and TRBJ1-3 gives the full variable domain: DSGVTQTPKHLITATGQRVTLRCSPRSGDLSVYWYQQSLDQGLQFLIQYYNGEERAKGNILERFSAQQFPDLHSELNLSSLELGDSALYFCASSLREGGPGNTIYFGEGSWLTVV.

The V and J genes are TRBV29-1 and TRBJ2-3; 8 bases agree with TRBD2. The CDR3 has 15 amino acids. The germline V gene has CDR1 SQVTM and CDR2 ANQGSEA. The junction had 10 bases not matched to a gene; V was cut back by 5 bases and J by 3 bases. The CDR3, as DNA: TGCAGCGTTAAATCCCCCCGGGGGGGTACAGATACGCAGTATTTT. Amino acid sequence: CSVKSPRGGTDTQYF.

This chain links TRBV25-1 with TRBJ2-7, with D possibly being TRBD2 (5 bases). Trimming pared 7 bases from V and 1 base from J, leaving 14 bases between. The CDR3 extends over 14 amino acids. Germline V CDR1 and CDR2: MGHDK, SYGVNS. Written as DNA, the CDR3 is TGTGCCAGCACTTTCGGGAAGGGATCCTACGAGCAGTACTTC. This sequence encodes CASTFGKGSYEQYF.

The gene calls are TRBV5-1 and TRBJ2-7; the D gene is possibly TRBD2 (6 bases). The CDR3 contains 13 residues. The germline V gene encodes CDR1 SGHRS and CDR2 YFSETQ. Between the trimmed V and J ends, which lost 3 bases and 3 bases, there was a span of 10 bases. The CDR3 DNA reads as TGCGCCAGCAGCTCTGCGGGAAACTACGAGCAGTACTTC. Translated, it gives CASSSAGNYEQYF. Full variable domain (rest looked up from reference TRBV5-1 and TRBJ2-7): KAGVTQTPRYLIKTRGQQVTLSCSPISGHRSVSWYQQTPGQGLQFLFEYFSETQRNKGNFPGRFSGRQFSNSRSEMNVSTLELGDSALYLCASSSAGNYEQYFGPGTRLTVT.

This clone was seen a single time. This sequence joins TRBV12-3 or TRBV12-4 and TRBJ2-1; 12 bases fit TRBD2. The V and J ends lost 5 bases and 15 bases, in that order; junction bases with no gene match: 5. The CDR3 is 12 amino acids. The CDR3 protein is CASSQTSGSRFF. The CDR3 DNA reads TGTGCCAGCAGTCAGACTAGCGGGAGTCGGTTCTTC.

The chain recombines TRBV6-5 with TRBJ2-7; D gene unclear. V gave up 6 bases and J gave up 5 bases, with 17 bases separating them. The CDR3 runs to 14 residues. The germline gives CDR1 MNHEY, CDR2 SVGAGI. In DNA, the CDR3 is TGTGCCAGCAGGACCTCGGGTGGCCTGGACGAGCAGTACTTC. This translates into CASRTSGGLDEQYF.

V and J are TRBV19 and TRBJ2-7; 7 bases are shared with TRBD1. There are 14 residues in the CDR3. In germline, CDR1 is LNHDA, CDR2 SQIVND (reference sequence). J lost 6 bases, V lost 5 bases, and 10 bases had no gene match. The CDR3 loop reads CASSPDTGEGEQYF. The DNA for the CDR3 is TGTGCCAGTAGTCCAGATACAGGGGAAGGCGAGCAGTACTTC.

Only one count was recorded for this clone. Here the CDR3 DNA reads TGCGCCAGCAGCTTGGCCGTAGCGGGGGCGCCAAGCTCCTACAATGAGCAGTTCTTC. This translates into CASSLAVAGAPSSYNEQFF. The chain has TRBV5-1 and TRBJ2-1; 9 bases are shared with TRBD2. The CDR3 is 19 residues long. The V and J ends lost 0 bases and 0 bases, in that order; junction bases with no gene match: 10. CDR1 and CDR2 from the germline V gene are SGHRS and YFSETQ.

The gene calls are TRBV23-1 and TRBJ2-5; TRBD2 matches at 8 bases. Being an ORF, TRBV23-1 has a function that is uncertain. The CDR3 loop spans 12 amino acids. J gave up 7 bases and V 2 bases, and 0 bases lay outside the gene matches. CDR3 nucleotides: TGCGCCAGCAGTCAAGCGGGGGGGACCCAGTACTTC. Amino acids: CASSQAGGTQYF.